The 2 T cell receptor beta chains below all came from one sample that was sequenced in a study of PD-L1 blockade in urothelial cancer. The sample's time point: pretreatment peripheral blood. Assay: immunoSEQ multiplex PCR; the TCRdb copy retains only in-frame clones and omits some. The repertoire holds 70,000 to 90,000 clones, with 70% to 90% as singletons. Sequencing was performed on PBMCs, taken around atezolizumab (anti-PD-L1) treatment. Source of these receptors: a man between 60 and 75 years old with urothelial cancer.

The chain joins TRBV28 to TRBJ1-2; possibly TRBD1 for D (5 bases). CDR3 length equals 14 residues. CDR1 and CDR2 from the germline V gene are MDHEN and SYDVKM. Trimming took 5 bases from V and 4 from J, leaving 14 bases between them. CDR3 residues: CASSTTGSAYGYTF. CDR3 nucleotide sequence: TGTGCCAGCAGTACAACAGGCTCCGCCTATGGCTACACCTTC.

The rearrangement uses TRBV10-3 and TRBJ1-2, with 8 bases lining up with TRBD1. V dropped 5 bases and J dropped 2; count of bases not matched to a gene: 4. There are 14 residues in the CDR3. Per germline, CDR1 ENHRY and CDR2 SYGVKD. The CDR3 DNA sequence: TGTGCCATCAGTCAGGGGGCAGGCAACTATGGCTACACCTTC. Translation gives CAISQGAGNYGYTF.